One and the same sample provided the 19 T cell receptor beta chains below, sequenced in a study of neurological immune-mediated disorders. From the 5' RACE reads, TCRdb called clonotypes with MiXCR, one entry per CDR3 protein. The sample has roughly 80,000 distinct CDR3 sequences; over 15% are singletons. The sequenced sample was PBMCs. The receptors come from a woman between 35 and 50 years old in good health.

This clonotype has a count of ten or more. CDR3 loop: CASSPARGGNQPQHF. CDR3 DNA sequence: TGTGCCAGCAGCCCGGCCCGAGGGGGCAATCAGCCCCAGCATTTT. V is TRBV3-1 and J is TRBJ1-5, with TRBD1 as a possible D gene (5 bases). CDR1 LGHDT and CDR2 YNNKEL come from the germline V gene (reference sequence). This CDR3 has 15 residues. V was shortened by 4 bases and J by 2 bases, with 12 bases between the two germline ends.

This clonotype was counted many times. The J gene is TRBJ1-5, the V gene TRBV6-1; D is unresolved. Per germline, CDR1 MNHNS and CDR2 SASEGT. V lost 3 bases, J lost 3 bases, and 9 bases lay in between. The CDR3 is 14 residues long. The CDR3 spells CASSEAPNNQPQHF. CDR3 DNA: TGTGCCAGCAGTGAGGCCCCTAACAATCAGCCCCAGCATTTT.

This clonotype appeared many times. This chain links TRBV7-8 with TRBJ1-2; a possible D gene is TRBD1 (5 bases). The CDR3 is made up of 16 amino acids. CDR1 is SGHVS, CDR2 FQNEAQ, per germline. Trimming left V 0 bases short and J 6 bases short, with 17 bases between. CDR3 sequence reads: CASSLAWEGEGDGYTF. The CDR3 DNA follows: TGTGCCAGCAGCTTAGCGTGGGAAGGGGAGGGCGATGGCTACACCTTC.

This clonotype was seen only a few times. The rearrangement joins TRBV5-6 to TRBJ2-2, with D uncertain. Per the germline V gene, CDR1 is SGHDT and CDR2 is YYEEEE. This CDR3 spans 14 amino acids. V was shortened by 5 bases and J by 5 bases, with 13 bases between the two germline ends. The DNA for the CDR3 is TGTGCCAGCAGTTTAGGACGGTTGACCGGGGAGCTGTTTTTT. Its translation: CASSLGRLTGELFF.

This clonotype was counted ten times or more. The CDR3 is CASTPPGGAYNEQFF. The CDR3 nucleotides read TGTGCCAGCACACCGCCGGGCGGGGCCTACAATGAGCAGTTCTTC. The chain carries TRBV5-6 and TRBJ2-1, with a weak D call TRBD2 (6 bases). This CDR3 contains 15 residues. The germline V gene encodes CDR1 SGHDT and CDR2 YYEEEE. Trimming stripped 6 bases from V and 2 bases from J, with 15 bases between.

This clonotype has only a few counts. The V gene is TRBV20-1, the J gene TRBJ2-1; 10 bases are shared with TRBD2. The length of the CDR3 is 17 residues. Germline V lookup: CDR1 DFQATT, CDR2 SNEGSKA (reference sequence). The trim removed 0 bases at V and 1 base at J, leaving 6 bases unmatched. The CDR3 DNA follows: TGCAGTGCTAGAGAAGCGGGGGGGCCGGTATCCTACAATGAGCAGTTCTTC. It is translated as CSAREAGGPVSYNEQFF.

This clonotype occurred many times. This chain joins TRBV6-2 or TRBV6-3 and TRBJ2-1; weak D call: TRBD1 (6 bases). CDR3 length: 18 residues. Per germline, CDR1 MNHEY and CDR2 SVGEGT. V lost 7 bases to trimming and J lost 1 base, with 23 bases between them. CDR3 protein: CASKAIVEPRGSYNEQFF. The CDR3 nucleotides are TGTGCCAGCAAAGCGATAGTAGAACCCAGGGGATCCTACAATGAGCAGTTCTTC.

The chain joins TRBV12-5 to TRBJ1-5; no definite D call. The V gene lost 3 bases and the J gene lost 5 bases, with 2 bases spanning the gap. CDR3 length equals 11 residues. In germline, CDR1 is LGHNT, CDR2 FRNRAP. In nucleotides, the CDR3 is TGTGCTAGTGGTTTAGATCAGCCCCAGCATTTT. Translated: CASGLDQPQHF. Full variable domain (rest looked up from reference TRBV12-5 and TRBJ1-5): DARVTQTPRHKVTEMGQEVTMRCQPILGHNTVFWYRQTMMQGLELLAYFRNRAPLDDSGMPKDRFSAEMPDATLATLKIQPSEPRDSAVYFCASGLDQPQHFGDGTRLSIL.

In this sample, this clonotype turned up many times. V usage is TRBV20-1 and J usage is TRBJ1-3, with D perhaps matching TRBD1 (5 bases). CDR3 length: 13 residues. The V end lost 7 bases, the J end lost 4 bases, and 14 bases lay between the germline ends. Looked up from germline, CDR1 is DFQATT and CDR2 is SNEGSKA (reference sequence). The CDR3 sequence is CSVGQTAGNTIYF. CDR3 nucleotides: TGCAGTGTCGGACAAACGGCGGGAAACACCATATATTTT.

V gene TRBV19 combines with J gene TRBJ2-3; 11 bases align to TRBD2. The V segment lost 3 bases and the J segment 5 bases; nucleotides outside the gene matches: 1. The V gene's germline CDR1 is LNHDA and CDR2 SQIVND (reference sequence). There are 14 residues in the CDR3. Here the CDR3 DNA reads TGTGCCAGTAGTATTGGGACTAGCGGAGATACGCAGTATTTT. Residues: CASSIGTSGDTQYF.

This clonotype was seen ten or more times. V gene TRBV5-1 combines with J gene TRBJ2-3; 9 bases are a match to TRBD2. The J segment lost 4 bases and the V segment lost 1 base, leaving 4 bases of the junction unmatched. Germline CDR1 and CDR2: SGHRS and YFSETQ. The CDR3 consists of 15 residues. CDR3 nucleotides: TGCGCCAGCAGCTTGTTTAGCGGGGGCCCAGATACGCAGTATTTT. Its translation is CASSLFSGGPDTQYF.

This clonotype was seen many times. The chain couples TRBV7-9 to TRBJ1-5, with 9 bases that match TRBD1. The CDR3 length is 16 residues. The germline V gene encodes CDR1 SEHNR and CDR2 FQNEAQ (reference sequence). The junction had 4 bases not matched to a gene; V was cut back by 1 base and J by 3 bases. The CDR3 DNA sequence: TGTGCCAGCAGCTTAGTGGGACAGGGCCTCAATCAGCCCCAGCATTTT. Translated: CASSLVGQGLNQPQHF.

This clonotype was detected ten times or more. In DNA form, the CDR3 reads TGTGCCAGCAGCCGACGGGACACTGGATACGAGCAGTACGTC. This codes for CASSRRDTGYEQYV. This chain links TRBV5-5 with TRBJ2-7, with a weak D call TRBD1 (6 bases). This CDR3 spans 14 amino acids. Germline CDR1 is SGHKS and CDR2 is YYEKEE (reference sequence). The ends were cut back, 4 bases at V and 4 bases at J, with 15 bases in the middle.

V gene TRBV12-3 or TRBV12-4 combines with J gene TRBJ1-1; 9 bases agree with TRBD1. CDR3 size: 15 residues. J lost 7 bases, V lost 5 bases, and 11 bases had no gene match. CDR3 amino acids: CASSRTGARRSEAFF. The CDR3 coding sequence is TGTGCCAGCAGTAGGACAGGGGCTCGTCGGAGTGAAGCTTTCTTT.

There are many counts of this clonotype. The chain carries TRBV6-4 and TRBJ2-1, with TRBD1 as a possible D gene (6 bases). Germline values: CDR1 MRHNA, CDR2 SNTAGT. V lost 10 bases and J lost 9, with 16 bases in between. This CDR3 contains 12 residues. As DNA, the CDR3 is TGTGCCACCCCGAGGACAGTGGGTGAGCAGTTCTTC. Its translation is CATPRTVGEQFF.

This clonotype was recorded at least ten times. The chain uses TRBV7-2 and TRBJ2-3; 8 positions agree with TRBD1. The V segment lost 5 bases and the J segment 0 bases; nucleotides outside the gene matches: 7. This CDR3 comprises 16 residues. Germline values: CDR1 SGHTA, CDR2 FQGNSA. For the CDR3, the DNA is TGTGCCAGCAGCCCGGACAGGGTGGCAAGCACAGATACGCAGTATTTT. It translates to CASSPDRVASTDTQYF.

Ten or more counts support this clonotype. V and J are TRBV6-2 or TRBV6-3 and TRBJ2-3; 8 bases match TRBD1. This CDR3 is 16 amino acids long. The V gene end was trimmed by 6 bases and the J gene end by 3 bases; junction bases not matched to a gene: 11. Germline V gene lookup returns CDR1 MNHEY and CDR2 SVGEGT. The CDR3 DNA reads as TGTGCCAGCAGACACCTACCGGACAGGGTTACAGATACGCAGTATTTT. It specifies CASRHLPDRVTDTQYF.

The chain joins TRBV4-2 to TRBJ2-2; D not certain. Trimming took 1 base from V and 1 from J, leaving 4 bases between them. The CDR3 has 14 amino acids. Germline V lookup: CDR1 LGHNA, CDR2 YNFKEQ. In nucleotides, the CDR3 is TGTGCCAGCAGCCAAGGGGAGAACACCGGGGAGCTGTTTTTT. This gives the protein CASSQGENTGELFF.

This clonotype was observed at least ten times. The chain uses TRBV5-1 and TRBJ2-4, with TRBD2 matching 8 bases. CDR1 SGHRS and CDR2 YFSETQ come from the germline V gene. V shed 4 bases, J shed 2 bases, and the junction held 5 bases outside the gene matches. There are 15 residues in the CDR3. The CDR3 loop reads CASSPLAGTKNIQYF. CDR3 DNA: TGCGCCAGCAGCCCCTTAGCGGGAACCAAAAACATTCAGTACTTC.